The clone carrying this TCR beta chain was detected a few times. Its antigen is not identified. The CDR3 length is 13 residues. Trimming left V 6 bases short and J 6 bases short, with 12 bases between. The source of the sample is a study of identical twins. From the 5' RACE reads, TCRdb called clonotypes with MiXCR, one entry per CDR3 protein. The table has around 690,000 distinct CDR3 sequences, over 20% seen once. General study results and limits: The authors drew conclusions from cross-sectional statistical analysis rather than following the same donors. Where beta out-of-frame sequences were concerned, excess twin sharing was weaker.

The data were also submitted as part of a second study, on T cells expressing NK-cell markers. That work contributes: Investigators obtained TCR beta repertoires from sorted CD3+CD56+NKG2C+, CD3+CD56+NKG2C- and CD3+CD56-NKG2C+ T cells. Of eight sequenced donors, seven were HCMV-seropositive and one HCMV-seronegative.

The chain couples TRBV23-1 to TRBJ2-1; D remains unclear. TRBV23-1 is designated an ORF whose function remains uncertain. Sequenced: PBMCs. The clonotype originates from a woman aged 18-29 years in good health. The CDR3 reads CASRIQSRNEQFF. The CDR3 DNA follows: TGCGCCAGCAGAATCCAAAGTCGCAATGAGCAGTTCTTC.